The clone carrying this T cell receptor (beta chain) was picked up one time. Its antigen is currently unknown. The sample is drawn from a study of CD8+ T cells in alopecia areata. Notes on the study in general: Administration of tofacitinib significantly diminished scalp clonality and expanded CD8+ clones within the top 100. Compared with mice, patients displayed less clear TCR sharing, possibly for HLA-related reasons.

Trimming left V 6 bases short and J 7 bases short, with 16 bases between. Per the germline V gene, CDR1 is LNHDA and CDR2 is SQIVND (reference sequence). This CDR3 is 14 amino acids long. Sample treatment: oral pan-JAK inhibitor, 5-10 mg twice daily. Investigators isolated RNA and reverse transcribed it into cDNA to act as the sequencing template. TCRdb keeps only in-frame clones here, not all; method: immunoSEQ multiplex PCR. This table has about 60,000 clones, 40% to 55% appearing once. V usage is TRBV19 and J usage is TRBJ2-1; maybe TRBD2 (6 bases). This sequence originates from a human donor with alopecia areata. The sequencing used CD8+ T cells sorted from blood, collected around week 37, from a patient treated with tofacitinib. DNA of the CDR3: TGTGCCAGTAGCCCGAATGGCCGGGGGAATGAGCAGTTCTTC. Translation: CASSPNGRGNEQFF.